These T cell receptor beta chains were read from a single sample in a study of T cell clonotyping in hematopoietic cell transplantation. The table came from immunoSEQ multiplex PCR; TCRdb's copy has only in-frame clones and leaves some out. Of under 10,000 clones listed, 81% are singletons. The sample here was peripheral blood mononuclear cells, taken 180 days after allogeneic stem cell transplant. The source of these receptors is a female patient in her forties or fifties who had an allogeneic stem cell transplant from an unrelated donor, so the T cells may come from the graft donor. Some clones in this sample may be carry-over from other donors' samples. Both conserved end residues are part of each CDR3. A D gene is named only where the DNA matches it firmly. Expanded clones are given a class, and other clones once, few, many or no size at all.

d_gene,j_gene,v_gene,abundance,CDR3nt,CDR3aa
-,TRBJ2-3,TRBV27,-,TGTGCCAGCAGTTTATCGGTCGGGTGGGATACGCAGTATTTT,CASSLSVGWDTQYF
-,TRBJ2-5,TRBV5-1,-,TGCGCCAGCAGCTTGCGACCCAGGGAGACCCAGTACTTC,CASSLRPRETQYF
TRBD1,TRBJ2-1,TRBV5-6,-,TGTGCCAGCAGCCCATCGACAGGGGGCGGTGAGCAGTTCTTC,CASSPSTGGGEQFF
-,TRBJ2-5,TRBV4-3,-,TGCGCCAGCAGTTCGGAGGCAGGGTCGATAAAGACCCAGTACTTC,CASSSEAGSIKTQYF
-,TRBJ1-2,TRBV5-1,-,TGCGCCAGCAGCTTGGAGGGCAGGGCCTATGGCTACACCTTC,CASSLEGRAYGYTF
-,TRBJ1-5,TRBV11-2,-,TGTGCCAGCAGCCAAGACCAGGGTCAGCCCCAGCATTTT,CASSQDQGQPQHF
-,TRBJ2-1,TRBV7-2,once,TGTGCCAGCAGCTTAGGTCAGACCGGTGAGCAGTTCTTC,CASSLGQTGEQFF
-,TRBJ1-5,TRBV2,-,TGTGCCAGCAGGACAAACAGGAATCAGCCCCAGCATTTT,CASRTNRNQPQHF
-,TRBJ1-5,TRBV7-2,once,TGTGCCAGCAGCTTCGATCTACATAGCAATCAGCCCCAGCATTTT,CASSFDLHSNQPQHF
-,TRBJ1-2,TRBV28,-,TGTGCCAGCAGTTTATGGGTGGGCACCTCGTCCTATGGCTACACCTTC,CASSLWVGTSSYGYTF
-,TRBJ1-4,TRBV29-1,once,TGCAGCGTCGGCCGGGACGGCACTAATGAAAAACTGTTTTTT,CSVGRDGTNEKLFF
TRBD1,TRBJ2-1,TRBV5-6,-,TGTGCCAGCAGCGTCCCGGGACAGGGCGTATACAATGAGCAGTTCTTC,CASSVPGQGVYNEQFF
-,TRBJ1-2,TRBV5-7,once,TGTGCCAGCAGCTTGGTGGGGGAATTCTATGGCTACACCTTC,CASSLVGEFYGYTF
-,TRBJ2-7,TRBV6-1,once,TGTGCCAGCAGTGGATGGACTCCCCGGAGCGTTAGCGAGCAGTACTTC,CASSGWTPRSVSEQYF
-,TRBJ2-5,TRBV29-1,-,TGCAGCGTCCGGGCCCCCCAAGAAGAGACCCAGTACTTC,CSVRAPQEETQYF
TRBD1,TRBJ2-7,TRBV6-6,-,TGTGCCAGCAGAACAGGGGCAGGGTCCTACGAGCAGTACTTC,CASRTGAGSYEQYF
TRBD1,TRBJ2-7,TRBV27,-,TGTGCCAGCAGTTTTCAACAGGGGGCCTACGAGCAGTACTTC,CASSFQQGAYEQYF
-,TRBJ1-2,TRBV2,-,TGTGCCAGCAGTGTTGTAGAAATCTATGGCTACACCTTC,CASSVVEIYGYTF
-,TRBJ2-1,TRBV5-4,-,TGTGCCAGCAGCCCCATTACAGGGAGCGGGGAGCAGTTCTTC,CASSPITGSGEQFF
TRBD1,TRBJ2-3,TRBV5-6,once,TGTGCCAGCAGCTTTTTCCTTCGACAGGGGGCTACAGATACGCAGTATTTT,CASSFFLRQGATDTQYF
TRBD1,TRBJ1-5,TRBV27,-,TGTGCCAGCCGGGACAGGGATAGCAATCAGCCCCAGCATTTT,CASRDRDSNQPQHF
TRBD2,TRBJ2-5,TRBV5-1,-,TGCGCCAGCATCGGGACTAGCGGGGAGACCCAGTACTTC,CASIGTSGETQYF
-,TRBJ2-3,TRBV7-9,-,TGTGCCAGCAGCTCTAGCAAGACAGATACGCAGTATTTT,CASSSSKTDTQYF
-,TRBJ1-5,TRBV19,few,TGTGCCAGTAGTATTTCCGCGGGAAGCTCATATCAGCCCCAGCATTTT,CASSISAGSSYQPQHF
TRBD1,TRBJ1-3,TRBV9,once,TGTGCCAGCAGTACAGGGGACGGAAACACCATATATTTT,CASSTGDGNTIYF
-,TRBJ1-2,TRBV29-1,once,TGCAGCGTTGTTAATCCGGACCCATATGGCTACACCTTC,CSVVNPDPYGYTF
TRBD1,TRBJ2-7,TRBV28,-,TGTGCCGCTTCCGGGACAGACCCTTACGAGCAGTACTTC,CAASGTDPYEQYF
-,TRBJ1-2,TRBV2,-,TGTGCCAGCAGTGAAGGGGAGGCAGGGGAAAGATATGGCTACACCTTC,CASSEGEAGERYGYTF
TRBD1,TRBJ1-2,TRBV6-5,-,TGTGCCAGCAGTATTTTCTCAGACAGGGAAGAGGGCTACACCTTC,CASSIFSDREEGYTF
-,TRBJ1-2,TRBV6-5,medium-sized,TGTGCCAGCAGTCCCCTTTTATTGCAGATTGATGGCTACACCTTC,CASSPLLLQIDGYTF
-,TRBJ2-5,TRBV11-2,-,TGTGCCAGCAGCTTGACAGTGGGGGGAGAGACCCAGTACTTC,CASSLTVGGETQYF
TRBD1,TRBJ1-1,TRBV5-1,-,TGCGCCAGCAGCTTGACAGGGGCGGGGGTTGAAGCTTTCTTT,CASSLTGAGVEAFF
-,TRBJ1-5,TRBV2,few,TGTGCCATCACACTAGAGGCAAATCAGCCCCAGCATTTT,CAITLEANQPQHF
-,TRBJ1-4,TRBV7-9,-,TGTGCCAGCAGCTTGGCCCAACAGGCAACTAATGAAAAACTGTTTTTT,CASSLAQQATNEKLFF
TRBD1,TRBJ1-5,TRBV5-1,-,TGCGCCAGCAGCTTAGGGAGGGGGCGCTTCCCCAATCAGCCCCAGCATTTT,CASSLGRGRFPNQPQHF
-,TRBJ1-2,TRBV5-1,-,TGCGCCAGCAGCCCCGGTGAACTTGGCTATGGCTACACCTTC,CASSPGELGYGYTF
-,TRBJ2-5,TRBV14,-,TGTGCCAGCAGCCCCCTCACGACGGGGACCCAGTACTTC,CASSPLTTGTQYF
-,TRBJ1-5,TRBV11-2,-,TGTGCCAGCAGCCTAACAGGACCCCCCCAGCCCCAGCATTTT,CASSLTGPPQPQHF
-,TRBJ1-2,TRBV9,-,TGTGCCAGCAGCGTAGGAGTCTATGGCTACACCTTC,CASSVGVYGYTF
TRBD2,TRBJ2-7,TRBV30,-,TGTGCCTGGAGTAGCGGGACGGCTGTTTACGAGCAGTACTTC,CAWSSGTAVYEQYF
-,TRBJ2-2,TRBV7-9,few,TGTGCCAGCAGGTCCCCGGGACAGAACACCGGGGAGCTGTTTTTT,CASRSPGQNTGELFF
-,TRBJ2-2,TRBV5-1,-,TGCGCCAGCACCGAAACAGGGGAGCTGTTTTTT,CASTETGELFF